This TCR beta chain comes out of a study of cytomegalovirus exposure and HLA in healthy donors. In the study overall: The same platform was used for the 120 validation repertoires and the roughly 730 first-cohort repertoires, a later analysis reported. Overall study results and limits: Despite most TCR sequences being rare, some public TCRs occurred in many donors.

Separate from the roughly 720-subject first cohort, the roughly 130-subject validation cohort was the one that the donors belonged to. Germline V lookup: CDR1 GTSNPN, CDR2 SVGIG (reference sequence). The CDR3 extends over 15 amino acids. With 3 bases clipped from V and 1 base from J, the junction kept 3 bases outside the gene matches. The data were produced by immunoSEQ multiplex PCR, yet TCRdb's version contains in-frame clones alone and is incomplete. The table lists tens of thousands of clones, about 94% of them singletons. Turning to this clone: The target antigen is unknown.

The origin of this receptor is a man aged 18 to 35 in good health and CMV-seropositive. The chain couples TRBV30 to TRBJ1-3; 10 bases align to TRBD1. The sample comprised PBMCs. The DNA for the CDR3 is TGTGCCTGGAGCGGACAGGGGGTATCTGGAAACACCATATATTTT. Protein sequence: CAWSGQGVSGNTIYF.